This passage covers 32 T cell receptor beta chains from one sample sequenced in a study of OX40 agonist ivuxolimab in advanced cancers. Here immunoSEQ multiplex PCR was the method, and the copy in TCRdb shows in-frame clones only, minus some. The sample includes about 55,000 clones, around 85% of them seen just once. The sample was CD4+ or CD8+ T cells sorted from blood, taken in a trial of the OX40 agonist ivuxolimab. All receptors come from an adult with an advanced solid tumor such as melanoma, head and neck, liver or kidney cancer.

The V call is TRBV2, the J call TRBJ1-2, with D possibly being TRBD1 (5 bases). The length of the CDR3 is 13 residues. Germline CDR1 reads SNHLY; CDR2 reads FYNNEI. Between the trimmed V and J ends, which lost 6 bases and 3 bases, there was a span of 11 bases. This chain's CDR3 is CASRGRSDYGYTF. CDR3 in DNA: TGTGCCAGCAGGGGACGATCAGACTATGGCTACACCTTC.

J is TRBJ1-5 and V is TRBV27; TRBD1 is a possible D gene (6 bases). The V gene lost 6 bases and the J gene lost 5 bases, with 14 bases spanning the gap. The CDR3 has 14 residues. CDR1 and CDR2 from the germline V gene are MNHEY and SMNVEV (reference sequence). The CDR3 spells CASSLGGRDQPQHF. In nucleotides, the CDR3 is TGTGCCAGCAGCTTAGGGGGGCGCGATCAGCCCCAGCATTTT.

This sequence joins TRBV7-9 and TRBJ2-7; 7 nucleotides align to TRBD1. Germline CDR1 SEHNR, CDR2 FQNEAQ (reference sequence). The V segment lost 5 bases and the J segment 0 bases; nucleotides outside the gene matches: 1. CDR3 size: 13 residues. The CDR3 nucleotides read TGTGCCAGCAGCCAGGGGGTCTCCTACGAGCAGTACTTC. Protein product: CASSQGVSYEQYF.

The chain has TRBV19 and TRBJ1-1; D ambiguous. The CDR3 consists of 11 residues. V was trimmed by 9 bases and J by 1 base, leaving 6 bases between them. Germline V gene data show CDR1 as LNHDA and CDR2 as SQIVND (reference sequence). This chain's CDR3 is CASAENTEAFF. CDR3 sequence (DNA): TGTGCCAGCGCAGAGAACACTGAAGCTTTCTTT.

J is TRBJ2-2 and V is TRBV28, with 10 bases that match TRBD2. The CDR3 spans 14 residues. The V and J ends lost 5 bases and 3 bases, in that order; junction bases with no gene match: 0. Germline-derived CDR1 and CDR2 are MDHEN and SYDVKM. CDR3 in amino acids: CASSLAGDTGELFF. The CDR3 coding sequence is TGTGCCAGCAGTCTAGCGGGGGACACCGGGGAGCTGTTTTTT.

The V and J genes are TRBV6-5 and TRBJ2-5, with 7 bases fitting TRBD1. The CDR3 is 14 residues long. The ends lost 5 bases at V and 4 bases at J; junction bases unmatched: 7. Germline-derived CDR1 and CDR2 are MNHEY and SVGAGI. The CDR3: CASSIPGGAETQYF. CDR3 sequence (DNA): TGTGCCAGCAGTATACCAGGGGGTGCAGAGACCCAGTACTTC.

This clone was seen repeatedly, ten times or more. The chain combines TRBV27 with TRBJ1-5; D gene ambiguous. Between the trimmed V and J ends, which lost 6 bases and 6 bases, there was a span of 15 bases. The CDR3 is 14 residues long. Germline CDR1 is MNHEY and CDR2 is SMNVEV (reference sequence). CDR3 bases: TGTGCCAGCAGGGGTTGGGGAGGAGGTCAGCCCCAGCATTTT. This translates into CASRGWGGGQPQHF.

The V and J genes are TRBV20-1 and TRBJ1-5, with D unclear. The CDR3 contains 11 residues. Germline V gives CDR1 DFQATT, CDR2 SNEGSKA (reference sequence). Trimming pared 2 bases from V and 5 bases from J, leaving 4 bases between. CDR3 coding DNA: TGCAGTGCTAGACGGGATCAGCCCCAGCATTTT. This gives the protein CSARRDQPQHF.

This chain joins TRBV9 and TRBJ2-5, with TRBD2 matching over 9 bases. CDR3 length: 15 residues. The germline CDR1 and CDR2 sequences are SGDLS and YYNGEE. V trimming: 0 bases; J trimming: 4 bases; junction bases outside the gene matches: 4. CDR3 DNA: TGTGCCAGCAGCGTAGTTAGTAGCGGGGGAGAGACCCAGTACTTC. Translating it yields CASSVVSSGGETQYF.

This clone came up once. The gene calls are TRBV7-2 and TRBJ2-7; TRBD1 or TRBD2 may be the D gene (5 bases each). Germline V gene sequence: CDR1 SGHTA, CDR2 FQGNSA. This CDR3 region has 14 residues. V was shortened by 5 bases and J by 7 bases, with 18 bases between the two germline ends. CDR3 nucleotides: TGTGCCAGCAGCCACTCCGGGACGCCGAGGGAGCAGTACTTC. Protein product: CASSHSGTPREQYF.

This chain uses TRBV6-5 with TRBJ1-1; D is unclear. This CDR3 contains 13 residues. CDR1 is MNHEY, CDR2 SVGAGI, per germline. V was pared by 6 bases and J by 0 bases, with 8 bases between. The CDR3 loop is CASSLQVNTEAFF. CDR3 nucleotide sequence: TGTGCCAGCAGCCTCCAAGTGAACACTGAAGCTTTCTTT.

V is TRBV5-4 and J is TRBJ2-1, with D possibly TRBD2 on 6 matching bases. Germline CDR1 is SGHNT and CDR2 is YYREEE (reference sequence). The CDR3 spans 14 residues. The V and J ends lost 5 bases and 1 base respectively, with 10 bases between them. Here the CDR3 reads CASRWGDSYNEQFF. CDR3 nucleotides: TGTGCCAGCAGGTGGGGGGATTCCTACAATGAGCAGTTCTTC. The full variable domain, with the rest looked up from reference TRBV5-4 and TRBJ2-1, is ETGVTQSPTHLIKTRGQQVTLRCSSQSGHNTVSWYQQALGQGPQFIFQYYREEENGRGNFPPRFSGLQFPNYSSELNVNALELDDSALYLCASRWGDSYNEQFFGPGTRLTVL.

The genes are TRBV4-1 and TRBJ2-1, with 7 bases identical to TRBD2. The length of the CDR3 is 14 residues. The ends lost 1 base at V and 7 bases at J; junction bases unmatched: 4. From germline, CDR1 is MGHRA and CDR2 YSYEKL. Written as DNA, the CDR3 is TGCGCCAGCAGCCAAGCTGGGGGGGTTAATGAGCAGTTCTTC. Encoded protein: CASSQAGGVNEQFF.

The V call is TRBV19, the J call TRBJ2-1; D remains ambiguous. The V gene's germline CDR1 is LNHDA and CDR2 SQIVND (reference sequence). The CDR3 runs to 14 residues. V was trimmed by 5 bases and J by 3 bases, leaving 11 bases between them. In nucleotides, the CDR3 is TGTGCCAGTAGTGTGCCAAGGGACTACAATGAGCAGTTCTTC. Amino acid sequence: CASSVPRDYNEQFF.

This clone has a single count. The gene calls are TRBV18 and TRBJ1-1, with D maybe TRBD1 (6 bases). CDR1 KGHSH and CDR2 LQKENI come from the germline V gene. The CDR3 is 15 residues long. The ends were cut back, 4 bases at V and 0 bases at J, with 12 bases in the middle. The CDR3 sequence: CASSRQGHMNTEAFF. The CDR3 nucleotides read TGTGCCAGCTCACGGCAGGGACATATGAACACTGAAGCTTTCTTT.

This clone was observed a handful of times. This chain joins TRBV14 and TRBJ1-1, with D perhaps TRBD1 (5 bases). This CDR3 contains 12 residues. The germline CDR1 and CDR2 sequences are SGHDN and FVKESK. With 4 bases removed from V and 10 bases from J, the gap between germline ends came to 13 bases. CDR3 residues: CASSLVYGGAFF. The CDR3 nucleotides read TGTGCCAGCAGCCTAGTCTACGGGGGAGCTTTCTTT.

The V call is TRBV7-8, the J call TRBJ2-3, with 7 positions matching TRBD2. The CDR3 consists of 16 residues. V shed 7 bases, J shed 4 bases, and the junction held 14 bases outside the gene matches. Germline CDR1 reads SGHVS; CDR2 reads FQNEAQ. The CDR3 nucleotides are TGTGCCAGCACCGACCGTTCGGTGGGGGGGGCAGATACGCAGTATTTT. Amino acid sequence: CASTDRSVGGADTQYF.

The chain carries TRBV19 and TRBJ1-5; D unresolved. Trimming removed 5 bases from V and 2 bases from J, with 10 bases in between. This CDR3 is built from 14 residues. Germline V lookup: CDR1 LNHDA, CDR2 SQIVND (reference sequence). The CDR3 DNA reads as TGTGCCAGTAGTTCATCCTGGGGCAATCAGCCCCAGCATTTT. Residues: CASSSSWGNQPQHF.

The chain uses TRBV5-4 and TRBJ2-3; D is possibly TRBD2 (7 bases). CDR3 length: 17 amino acids. Per germline, CDR1 SGHNT and CDR2 YYREEE (reference sequence). V was clipped by 0 bases and J by 5 bases, with 19 bases between them. The CDR3 sequence is CASSLAGMGGPRDTQYF. In DNA form, the CDR3 reads TGTGCCAGCAGCTTGGCCGGAATGGGGGGGCCTAGAGATACGCAGTATTTT.

V gene TRBV6-4 combines with J gene TRBJ2-6, with unresolved D. Looked up from germline, CDR1 is MRHNA and CDR2 is SNTAGT. The V and J ends lost 2 bases and 0 bases respectively, with 5 bases between them. This CDR3 spans 15 amino acids. The CDR3 coding sequence is TGTGCCAGCAGTGACGGTTTCTCTGGGGCCAACGTCCTGACTTTC. It encodes CASSDGFSGANVLTF.

J is TRBJ1-1 and V is TRBV13, with 12 positions matching TRBD1. The trim removed 5 bases at V and 2 bases at J, leaving 9 bases unmatched. This CDR3 comprises 17 residues. Germline CDR1 reads PRHDT; CDR2 reads FYEKMQ (reference sequence). The CDR3 loop is CASSPRGTGGLNTEAFF. The CDR3 nucleotides are TGTGCCAGCAGCCCCCGTGGGACAGGGGGCCTTAACACTGAAGCTTTCTTT. The variable domain in full, with the rest retrieved from reference TRBV13 and TRBJ1-1, is AAGVIQSPRHLIKEKRETATLKCYPIPRHDTVYWYQQGPGQDPQFLISFYEKMQSDKGSIPDRFSAQQFSDYHSELNMSSLELGDSALYFCASSPRGTGGLNTEAFFGQGTRLTVV.

The V gene is TRBV5-4, the J gene TRBJ1-1, with D tentatively TRBD1 (5 bases). V was clipped by 6 bases and J by 3 bases, with 15 bases between them. The CDR3 runs to 14 residues. The germline V gene has CDR1 SGHNT and CDR2 YYREEE (reference sequence). CDR3: CASTLWGYDTEAFF. The DNA of the CDR3 is TGTGCCAGCACCCTGTGGGGGTATGACACTGAAGCTTTCTTT.

V and J are TRBV9 and TRBJ2-1; tentative D call: TRBD1 (6 bases). CDR1 is SGDLS, CDR2 YYNGEE, per germline. The V gene lost 3 bases and the J gene lost 2 bases, with 12 bases spanning the gap. CDR3 length: 15 amino acids. The CDR3 DNA is TGTGCCAGCAGCGCCGGGACATACACCTACAATGAGCAGTTCTTC. Residues: CASSAGTYTYNEQFF. Full variable domain (remainder filled in from reference TRBV9 and TRBJ2-1): DSGVTQTPKHLITATGQRVTLRCSPRSGDLSVYWYQQSLDQGLQFLIQYYNGEERAKGNILERFSAQQFPDLHSELNLSSLELGDSALYFCASSAGTYTYNEQFFGPGTRLTVL.

The chain recombines TRBV14 with TRBJ2-7, with TRBD1 matching 9 bases. Germline trimming cut 3 bases from V and 3 bases from J; bases unmatched to any gene: 9. The length of the CDR3 is 16 residues. The germline V gene has CDR1 SGHDN and CDR2 FVKESK. The CDR3 DNA reads TGTGCCAGCAGCCACGGGGACAGGGACCTCTACTACGAGCAGTACTTC. Translation: CASSHGDRDLYYEQYF.

The chain combines TRBV4-1 with TRBJ1-5; D gene ambiguous. The CDR3 sequence is 15 residues long. Per the germline V gene, CDR1 is MGHRA and CDR2 is YSYEKL. The V end lost 0 bases, the J end lost 11 bases, and 17 bases lay between the germline ends. The CDR3 loop reads CASSQDAQTLRTQHF. In nucleotides, the CDR3 is TGCGCCAGCAGCCAAGATGCGCAGACCCTAAGGACCCAGCATTTT.

The chain is built from TRBV27 and TRBJ2-2; 9 bases map to TRBD2. The CDR3 spans 15 residues. V dropped 3 bases and J dropped 3; count of bases not matched to a gene: 2. From germline, CDR1 is MNHEY and CDR2 SMNVEV (reference sequence). The CDR3 DNA reads as TGTGCCAGCAGTTTTTTAGCGGGGGACACCGGGGAGCTGTTTTTT. Residues: CASSFLAGDTGELFF.

V usage is TRBV7-3 and J usage is TRBJ2-7; the match to TRBD2 covers 7 bases. Trimming cost V 3 bases and J 4 bases; bases outside gene matches: 3. The CDR3 has 13 amino acids. From germline, CDR1 is SGHTA and CDR2 FQGTGA. CDR3: CASSFSAGYEQYF. As DNA, the CDR3 is TGTGCCAGCAGCTTCTCAGCGGGGTACGAGCAGTACTTC.

The chain combines TRBV5-1 with TRBJ2-1; 9 nucleotides line up with TRBD1. Trimming cost V 4 bases and J 10 bases; bases outside gene matches: 6. There are 13 residues in the CDR3. The germline V gene has CDR1 SGHRS and CDR2 YFSETQ. The CDR3 coding sequence is TGCGCCAGCAGCAACGGACAGGGGCGGGAGCAGTTCTTC. Amino acids: CASSNGQGREQFF.

This clone showed up just a few times. Other DNA sequences of this sample code for an identical CDR3. V gene TRBV7-6 combines with J gene TRBJ2-7, with D tentatively TRBD1 (6 bases). The CDR3 is 13 residues long. Germline lookup yields CDR1 SGHVS and CDR2 FNYEAQ. Trimming shortened V by 4 bases and J by 6 bases, and 13 bases separated the two germline ends. The chain's CDR3 is CASSSGDKLEQYF. Written as DNA, the CDR3 is TGTGCCAGCAGCTCAGGGGACAAACTCGAGCAGTACTTC.

To note about this clone: No conserved phenylalanine or tryptophan ends this CDR3, so it is likely a read error. The rearrangement uses TRBV11-2 and TRBJ1-6; no reliable D call. The CDR3 is made up of 13 amino acids. Germline V gene lookup returns CDR1 SGHAT and CDR2 FQNNGV. Trimming removed 5 bases from V and 7 bases from J, with 9 bases in between. CDR3: CASSLSVNSPLHL. Written as DNA, the CDR3 is TGTGCCAGCAGCCTATCGGTAAATTCACCCCTCCACCTT.

CDR3 amino acids: CASNEDRGTDTQYF. The CDR3 DNA is TGTGCCAGCAACGAGGACAGGGGCACAGATACGCAGTATTTT. V gene TRBV9 combines with J gene TRBJ2-3; 8 bases agree with TRBD1. V was clipped by 6 bases and J by 1 base; unmatched bases: 4. This CDR3 comprises 14 residues. Germline assignment: CDR1 SGDLS and CDR2 YYNGEE.

The chain links TRBV6-6 to TRBJ2-1; 7 bases are a match to TRBD2. This CDR3 has 15 amino acids. The germline V gene has CDR1 MNHNY and CDR2 SVGAGI (reference sequence). V shed 4 bases and J 1 base; nucleotides not matched to a gene: 4. CDR3 in amino acids: CASSSVGGSYNEQFF. The CDR3 nucleotides read TGTGCCAGCAGTTCGGTGGGGGGGTCCTACAATGAGCAGTTCTTC.